Each of the 7 T cell receptor beta chains below was sequenced from the same sample in a study of T cells after yellow fever vaccination. MiXCR was run by TCRdb on the 5' RACE reads, yielding one entry per CDR3 protein. The sample yields roughly 330,000 distinct CDR3 sequences, almost 4% seen once. The material was PBMCs, obtained 5 days after the yellow fever booster vaccination. Receptors were obtained from a man between 18 and 29 years old who received the YFV17D yellow fever vaccine.

This clonotype was found a few times. J is TRBJ2-7 and V is TRBV11-2; D gene ambiguous. Trimming left V 3 bases short and J 7 bases short, with 7 bases between. The CDR3 has 11 residues. Germline V gene sequence: CDR1 SGHAT, CDR2 FQNNGV. The CDR3 protein is CASSFGLEQYV. CDR3 in DNA: TGTGCCAGCAGCTTTGGTTTAGAGCAGTACGTC.

This clonotype came up many times. CDR3 loop: CASSPLTSGLHPYEQYF. The CDR3 nucleotides are TGTGCCAGCAGCCCTCTTACTAGCGGGTTACATCCCTACGAGCAGTACTTC. The chain links TRBV3-1 to TRBJ2-7, with 9 nucleotides matching TRBD2. Germline CDR1 and CDR2: LGHDT and YNNKEL (reference sequence). The length of the CDR3 is 17 residues. The ends lost 4 bases at V and 2 bases at J; junction bases unmatched: 12.

The J gene is TRBJ1-2, the V gene TRBV10-3; D may be TRBD1 (5 bases). Germline V gives CDR1 ENHRY, CDR2 SYGVKD. V dropped 6 bases and J dropped 5 bases, with 10 bases sitting between them. The CDR3 covers 12 residues. CDR3 DNA sequence: TGTGCCATCAGCAGGGTTAGTTATGGCTACACCTTC. This gives the protein CAISRVSYGYTF.

There are a few counts of this clonotype. J is TRBJ2-4 and V is TRBV3-1, with 7 positions matching TRBD1. This CDR3 spans 18 amino acids. Germline V CDR1 and CDR2: LGHDT, YNNKEL (reference sequence). Trimming cost V 1 base and J 1 base; bases outside gene matches: 10. CDR3 amino acids: CASSQGATTGPAKNIQYF. The CDR3, as DNA: TGTGCCAGCAGCCAAGGAGCGACGACAGGGCCGGCCAAAAACATTCAGTACTTC.

This chain uses TRBV12-3 or TRBV12-4 with TRBJ1-1; perhaps TRBD1 as D (6 bases). This CDR3 has 16 amino acids. Trimming removed 5 bases from V and 4 bases from J, with 20 bases in between. The CDR3 DNA sequence: TGTGCCAGCAGTAGACTGGCAGGGGTCGTGGGCACTGAAGCTTTCTTT. It is translated as CASSRLAGVVGTEAFF.

The table lists this clonotype with many counts. The rearrangement links TRBV4-1 to TRBJ2-1; 7 bases agree with TRBD1. V lost 4 bases to trimming and J lost 9 bases; unmatched junction nucleotides: 15. Germline V CDR1 and CDR2: MGHRA, YSYEKL. The CDR3 runs 16 residues. CDR3 DNA sequence: TGCGCCAGCAGCCCCGGGCACGGGACAGCTCTTGGTGAGCAGTTCTTC. It is translated as CASSPGHGTALGEQFF.

This clonotype was observed many times. V usage is TRBV6-6 and J usage is TRBJ2-2; weak D call: TRBD1 (6 bases). Germline V lookup: CDR1 MNHNY, CDR2 SVGAGI (reference sequence). The V and J ends lost 2 bases and 7 bases respectively, with 11 bases between them. The CDR3 spans 14 residues. For the CDR3, the DNA is TGTGCCAGCAGTTACCCCAGGGGCCACGGGGAGCTGTTTTTT. Amino acids: CASSYPRGHGELFF.